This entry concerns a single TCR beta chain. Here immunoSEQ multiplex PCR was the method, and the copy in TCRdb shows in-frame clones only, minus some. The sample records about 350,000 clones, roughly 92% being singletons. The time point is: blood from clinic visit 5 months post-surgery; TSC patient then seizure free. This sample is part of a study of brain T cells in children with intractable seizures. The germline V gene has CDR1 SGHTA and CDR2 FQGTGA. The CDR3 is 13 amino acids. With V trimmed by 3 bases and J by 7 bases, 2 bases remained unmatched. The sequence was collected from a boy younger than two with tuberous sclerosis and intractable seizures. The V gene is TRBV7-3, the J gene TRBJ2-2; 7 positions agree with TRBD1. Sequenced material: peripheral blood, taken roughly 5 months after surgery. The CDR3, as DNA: TGTGCCAGCAGCTTGACAGGGCTCGGGGAGCTGTTTTTT. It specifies CASSLTGLGELFF.